A selection of T cell receptor beta chains follows, all from one sample in a study of blood T cell repertoires in COVID-19. Some clones are missing from TCRdb's copy, which holds only in-frame ones; the method was immunoSEQ multiplex PCR. The sample contains a few hundred thousand clones, roughly 90% of which appear only once. The sequencing input was PBMCs or T cells enriched from blood (not recorded which). Receptors were obtained from a woman aged 30 to 39 who had recovered from COVID-19. The conserved cysteine and the conserved F or W are not part of the CDR3 here.

CDR3 protein: ASSLSFGGFRDNEQF
J gene: TRBJ2-1
V gene: TRBV5-1
CDR3 length: 15

CDR3 protein: ASSRQTGTDTQY
J gene: TRBJ2-3
V gene: TRBV5-5
CDR3 length: 12

CDR3 protein: ASSLHWGGDEKLF
J gene: TRBJ1-4
V gene: TRBV3-1/TRBV3-2
CDR3 length: 13

CDR3 protein: ASSDIWRSEETQY
J gene: TRBJ2-5
V gene: TRBV4-1
CDR3 length: 13

CDR3 protein: ASSLDGQGTKTQY
J gene: TRBJ2-5
V gene: TRBV5-1
CDR3 length: 13

CDR3 protein: ASRSPGNTIY
J gene: TRBJ1-3
V gene: TRBV2
CDR3 length: 10

CDR3 protein: ASSLSAGDSYEQY
J gene: TRBJ2-7
V gene: TRBV7-2
CDR3 length: 13

CDR3 protein: ASSTSTGGLEGYT
J gene: TRBJ1-2
V gene: TRBV14
CDR3 length: 13

CDR3 protein: ASSSPTVETQY
J gene: TRBJ2-5
V gene: TRBV5-1
CDR3 length: 11

CDR3 protein: ASSATGGNEKLF
J gene: TRBJ1-4
V gene: TRBV5-6
CDR3 length: 12

CDR3 protein: ASSGQGAGYGYT
J gene: TRBJ1-2
V gene: TRBV7-2
CDR3 length: 12

CDR3 protein: ASSVASGGAGKQY
J gene: TRBJ2-7
V gene: TRBV28
CDR3 length: 13

CDR3 protein: ASTSGNNQPQH
J gene: TRBJ1-5
V gene: TRBV28
CDR3 length: 11

CDR3 protein: ASSPDTAYYGYT
J gene: TRBJ1-2
V gene: TRBV19
CDR3 length: 12

CDR3 protein: ASSLQGPAAYEQY
J gene: TRBJ2-7
V gene: TRBV28
CDR3 length: 13

CDR3 protein: ASSQEGSRGAKAEAF
J gene: TRBJ1-1
V gene: TRBV4-2
CDR3 length: 15

CDR3 protein: ASSYGPSPLH
J gene: TRBJ1-6
V gene: TRBV6-2/TRBV6-3
CDR3 length: 10

CDR3 protein: ASRRYRGGTDTQY
J gene: TRBJ2-3
V gene: TRBV7-8
CDR3 length: 13

CDR3 protein: ASSGTGGFQPQH
J gene: TRBJ1-5
V gene: TRBV2
CDR3 length: 12

CDR3 protein: ASSSPGTSGSRDTQY
J gene: TRBJ2-3
V gene: TRBV7-2
CDR3 length: 15

CDR3 protein: ASSLVGTEDTQY
J gene: TRBJ2-3
V gene: TRBV7-2
CDR3 length: 12

CDR3 protein: ASSSGQIYGYT
J gene: TRBJ1-2
V gene: TRBV28
CDR3 length: 11

CDR3 protein: ASSRETQY
J gene: TRBJ2-5
V gene: TRBV6-5
CDR3 length: 8

CDR3 protein: SVEGHQTRDRGSNEQF
J gene: TRBJ2-1
V gene: TRBV29-1
CDR3 length: 16

CDR3 protein: ATSSPIAGGSDEQY
J gene: TRBJ2-7
V gene: TRBV15
CDR3 length: 14

CDR3 protein: ASSMEGGGYGYT
J gene: TRBJ1-2
V gene: TRBV19
CDR3 length: 12

CDR3 protein: ASSLAGSSYEQY
J gene: TRBJ2-7
V gene: TRBV28
CDR3 length: 12

CDR3 protein: ASSPADRTTYSNQPQH
J gene: TRBJ1-5
V gene: TRBV5-8
CDR3 length: 16

CDR3 protein: ASSELLENYGYT
J gene: TRBJ1-2
V gene: TRBV6-1
CDR3 length: 12

CDR3 protein: ASSQDYGSSYEQY
J gene: TRBJ2-7
V gene: TRBV4-1
CDR3 length: 13

CDR3 protein: ATSGFGAGGGETQY
J gene: TRBJ2-5
V gene: TRBV24-1
CDR3 length: 14

CDR3 protein: ASSFIWGHSNQPQH
J gene: TRBJ1-5
V gene: TRBV5-5
CDR3 length: 14

CDR3 protein: ASSSPDRYQETQY
J gene: TRBJ2-5
V gene: TRBV28
CDR3 length: 13

CDR3 protein: ASSSGLGTYEQY
J gene: TRBJ2-7
V gene: TRBV9
CDR3 length: 12

CDR3 protein: ASSLALGEVNEQY
J gene: TRBJ2-7
V gene: TRBV5-4
CDR3 length: 13

CDR3 protein: ASSHGGTSGGATDTQY
J gene: TRBJ2-3
V gene: TRBV4-2
CDR3 length: 16

CDR3 protein: ANRDRGHPYEQY
J gene: TRBJ2-7
V gene: TRBV21-1
CDR3 length: 12

CDR3 protein: ATSALGGYSSTDTQY
J gene: TRBJ2-3
V gene: TRBV24-1
CDR3 length: 15

CDR3 protein: ASSLGTGEFTEAF
J gene: TRBJ1-1
V gene: TRBV28
CDR3 length: 13

CDR3 protein: ASRISGGPYNEQF
J gene: TRBJ2-1
V gene: TRBV2
CDR3 length: 13